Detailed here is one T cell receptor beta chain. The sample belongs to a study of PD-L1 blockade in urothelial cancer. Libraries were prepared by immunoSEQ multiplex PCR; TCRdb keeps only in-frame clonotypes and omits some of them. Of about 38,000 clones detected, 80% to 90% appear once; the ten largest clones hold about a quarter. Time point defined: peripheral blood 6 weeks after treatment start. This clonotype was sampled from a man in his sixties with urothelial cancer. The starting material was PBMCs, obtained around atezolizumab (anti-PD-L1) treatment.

The CDR3 sequence is CASSLGQHSGNTIYF. DNA for the CDR3: TGTGCCAGCTCACTCGGACAGCACTCTGGAAACACCATATATTTT. V usage is TRBV18 and J usage is TRBJ1-3, with D perhaps matching TRBD1 (6 bases). This CDR3 spans 15 amino acids. V dropped 4 bases and J dropped 0 bases, with 10 bases sitting between them. Per germline, CDR1 KGHSH and CDR2 LQKENI.